This T cell receptor (beta chain) was documented in a study of blood T cell repertoires in COVID-19. Study-wide context: Both acute and convalescent COVID-19 samples were obtained from the United States, Italy and Spain. In each case, the material was cDNA or gDNA derived from T cells, B-cell-depleted T cells, or PBMCs.

Original analysis: Scientists estimated how many nucleated cells there were by amplifying reference gene primers. Using immunoSEQ multiplex PCR, the repertoire was profiled, and TCRdb retains in-frame clones only, with some absent. V, J and clone size are those of that table, while D and trimming were read from the DNA. Among about 150,000 clones listed, 80% to 90% were seen once. V was clipped by 10 bases and J by 4 bases, with 19 bases between them. Germline values: CDR1 LNHDA, CDR2 SQIVND (reference sequence). The CDR3 length is 15 residues. The gene calls are TRBV19 and TRBJ2-2; D remains ambiguous. The sequenced material came from peripheral blood. This receptor was identified in a woman aged 45-59 years in a cohort sampled during active or convalescent COVID-19. CDR3 sequence: CATQDRVRGTGELFF. In DNA, the CDR3 is TGTGCCACCCAAGACCGGGTCCGTGGCACCGGGGAGCTGTTTTTT.